Included here is one T cell receptor beta chain sequence, with context. The antigen is unknown. The sample comes from a study of CD8 T cells in Susac syndrome. Overall study context: Sequenced Susac syndrome patients included more than five with clinically active disease and under 10 in remission.

Reverse transcription of 0.5 to 1 ug RNA used random hexamers. Across 54 Vbeta and 13 Jbeta, TCR beta CDR3 was amplified with immunoSEQ multiplex PCR. Each CDR3 protein gets one entry after TCRdb re-called the immunoSEQ multiplex PCR reads with MiXCR. The repertoire holds around 200,000 distinct CDR3 sequences, with approximately 95% as singletons. Under recently defined diagnostic criteria, the patients with Susac syndrome qualified as having definite or probable disease. This CDR3 has 17 residues. Germline V gene sequence: CDR1 MGHRA, CDR2 YSYEKL. J lost 1 base, V lost 3 bases, and 8 bases had no gene match. Notes on the study in general: CD8+ clonal expansion in Susac peaked in TEMRA cells and active patients.

The sequence came from a human donor with Susac syndrome. The sequenced sample consisted of CD8+ T cells from PBMCs. J is TRBJ2-3 and V is TRBV4-1; 9 bases match TRBD2. The CDR3 DNA reads TGCGCCAGCAGCCAGACTAGGACTAGCGAGGGCACAGATACGCAGTATTTT. Translating it yields CASSQTRTSEGTDTQYF.